Each of the 22 T cell receptor beta chains below was sequenced from the same sample in a study of blood T cell repertoires in COVID-19. Sequencing was performed with immunoSEQ multiplex PCR; in TCRdb, only in-frame clones are kept and a portion is missing. The data contain roughly 220,000 clones, around 86% of them singletons. The sample comprised PBMCs or T cells enriched from blood (not recorded which). All receptors derive from a woman aged 40 to 50 with acute COVID-19.

V usage is TRBV3-1 (or the pseudogene TRBV3-2) and J usage is TRBJ2-7; 11 positions agree with TRBD2. The germline V gene encodes CDR1 LGHDT and CDR2 YNNKEL (reference sequence). The CDR3 consists of 15 residues. The trim removed 4 bases at V and 2 bases at J, leaving 4 bases unmatched. CDR3 amino acids: CASSLGTSGPYEQYF. In DNA form, the CDR3 reads TGTGCCAGCAGCCTCGGGACTAGCGGCCCCTACGAGCAGTACTTC.

The J gene is TRBJ2-7, the V gene TRBV6-5; the match to TRBD2 covers 8 bases. This CDR3 contains 15 residues. Germline-derived CDR1 and CDR2 are MNHEY and SVGAGI. The junction had 6 bases not matched to a gene; V was cut back by 5 bases and J by 0 bases. CDR3 sequence: CASSRLAHHSYEQYF. CDR3 nucleotides: TGTGCCAGCAGTCGACTAGCGCACCACTCCTACGAGCAGTACTTC.

This chain joins TRBV28 and TRBJ2-2; TRBD2 might be the D (6 bases). The CDR3 is 16 amino acids. CDR1 and CDR2 (germline): MDHEN, SYDVKM. V lost 3 bases to trimming and J lost 1 base, with 12 bases between them. CDR3 residues: CASSFPLGGNTGELFF. In DNA form, the CDR3 reads TGTGCCAGCAGTTTCCCCCTGGGGGGGAACACCGGGGAGCTGTTTTTT.

Comment on this clone: In the same sample, other DNA sequences code for this CDR3. This chain links TRBV18 with TRBJ2-1; TRBD1 matches 9 bases. Trimming cost V 3 bases and J 4 bases; bases outside gene matches: 1. The CDR3 totals 14 residues. Germline V gene lookup returns CDR1 KGHSH and CDR2 LQKENI. The CDR3 DNA sequence: TGTGCCAGCTCACCTGGGACAGGGTACAATGAGCAGTTCTTC. It encodes CASSPGTGYNEQFF.

This clone was seen only a few times. The chain is built from TRBV2 and TRBJ1-1; a weak D match, TRBD1 (6 bases). V gave up 5 bases and J gave up 3 bases, with 16 bases separating them. CDR3 length: 15 amino acids. Germline V gives CDR1 SNHLY, CDR2 FYNNEI. Here the CDR3 DNA reads TGTGCCAGCAGTCCCACGGGCGCAGGGGACACTGAAGCTTTCTTT. Protein product: CASSPTGAGDTEAFF.

V gene TRBV5-6 combines with J gene TRBJ2-7; D perhaps matches TRBD1 (6 bases). CDR3 length: 19 amino acids. V lost 3 bases and J 3 bases, leaving 28 bases between the germline ends. Per germline, CDR1 SGHDT and CDR2 YYEEEE. The CDR3 protein is CASSYPAWGHRDANYEQYF. DNA for the CDR3: TGTGCCAGCAGCTATCCTGCGTGGGGGCACAGAGATGCTAACTACGAGCAGTACTTC.

This sequence joins TRBV13 and TRBJ2-3; TRBD2 matches at 11 bases. J lost 2 bases, V lost 5 bases, and 6 bases had no gene match. The germline CDR1 and CDR2 sequences are PRHDT and FYEKMQ (reference sequence). The CDR3 sequence is 16 residues long. CDR3 residues: CASSLPTSGNTDTQYF. The CDR3 DNA is TGTGCCAGCAGCCTACCGACTAGCGGGAACACAGATACGCAGTATTTT.

The chain is built from TRBV19 and TRBJ1-5, with D perhaps TRBD1 (5 bases). V gave up 7 bases and J gave up 2 bases, with 15 bases separating them. Germline CDR1 and CDR2: LNHDA and SQIVND (reference sequence). The CDR3 runs to 15 residues. The CDR3 nucleotides read TGTGCCAGTAAACAAGGGGCCGGTGGCAATCAGCCCCAGCATTTT. Residues: CASKQGAGGNQPQHF.

The chain combines TRBV9 with TRBJ1-2; D is ambiguous. CDR1 SGDLS and CDR2 YYNGEE come from the germline V gene. V lost 4 bases and J lost 5, with 15 bases in between. This CDR3 is built from 14 residues. The CDR3 is CASSPGSVEYGYTF. Here the CDR3 DNA reads TGTGCCAGCAGCCCAGGATCGGTAGAATATGGCTACACCTTC.

J is TRBJ2-1 and V is TRBV11-3, with 9 bases lining up with TRBD1. The V and J ends lost 1 base and 9 bases, in that order; junction bases with no gene match: 10. The CDR3 runs to 16 residues. Germline CDR1 is SGHNT and CDR2 is YENEEA. The CDR3 loop is CASSLAGRDRAFEQFF. The CDR3 region has the DNA TGTGCCAGCAGCTTAGCTGGTCGGGACAGGGCTTTTGAGCAGTTCTTC.

The chain combines TRBV19 with TRBJ2-5; 7 bases line up with TRBD1. The CDR3 has 14 amino acids. V dropped 3 bases and J dropped 4; count of bases not matched to a gene: 5. The germline CDR1 and CDR2 sequences are LNHDA and SQIVND (reference sequence). CDR3: CASSIATGLETQYF. In nucleotides, the CDR3 is TGTGCCAGTAGTATTGCGACAGGGTTAGAGACCCAGTACTTC.

The V gene is TRBV11-3, the J gene TRBJ2-2; the D is unclear. Germline CDR1 is SGHNT and CDR2 is YENEEA. The germline V and J ends were trimmed by 4 bases and 8 bases, with 14 bases remaining between them. The CDR3 is 14 amino acids. CDR3 DNA: TGTGCCAGCAGCTCGGCCTACTACTCTGGGGAGCTGTTTTTT. It encodes CASSSAYYSGELFF.

The chain employs TRBV28 and TRBJ1-2; the D gene is possibly TRBD1 (6 bases). V was trimmed by 6 bases and J by 4 bases, leaving 15 bases between them. The CDR3 has 14 amino acids. CDR1 is MDHEN and CDR2 is SYDVKM in the germline V gene. The DNA of the CDR3 is TGTGCCAGCAGGACGACAGGAGGCGGCTATGGCTACACCTTC. It translates to CASRTTGGGYGYTF.

This chain joins TRBV27 and TRBJ2-7; 8 bases fit TRBD2. Trimming took 3 bases from V and 3 from J; bases not matched to a gene: 4. Germline CDR1 MNHEY, CDR2 SMNVEV (reference sequence). The CDR3 is 14 amino acids. CDR3 sequence reads: CASSLSGTSYEQYF. CDR3 nucleotide sequence: TGTGCCAGCAGTTTGTCCGGGACTAGCTACGAGCAGTACTTC.

The rearrangement uses TRBV28 and TRBJ1-2; 9 nucleotides agree with TRBD1. Germline V gene lookup returns CDR1 MDHEN and CDR2 SYDVKM. Trimming removed 5 bases from V and 4 bases from J; junction bases left unmatched: 5. CDR3 length: 14 residues. The CDR3 DNA reads TGTGCCAGCAGTGTAACAGGGGGCGTCTATGGCTACACCTTC. Its translation: CASSVTGGVYGYTF.

This chain joins TRBV3-1 (or the pseudogene TRBV3-2) and TRBJ1-2; possibly TRBD1 for D (5 bases). This CDR3 has 12 amino acids. The germline CDR1 and CDR2 sequences are LGHDT and YNNKEL (reference sequence). The ends were cut back, 5 bases at V and 5 bases at J, with 9 bases in the middle. This chain's CDR3 is CASSRGEYGYTF. The CDR3, as DNA: TGTGCCAGCAGCAGGGGCGAATATGGCTACACCTTC.

This clone was seen only once. This chain joins TRBV24-1 and TRBJ1-2; D gene ambiguous. The V and J ends lost 3 bases and 6 bases respectively, with 13 bases between them. Germline V gene lookup returns CDR1 KGHDR and CDR2 SFDVKD. The CDR3 has 14 residues. The CDR3 region has the DNA TGTGCCACCAGTGATCCGACGGGTAATCATGGCTACACCTTC. It yields the protein CATSDPTGNHGYTF.

The V call is TRBV7-2, the J call TRBJ2-1, with 8 nucleotides matching TRBD2. The germline V gene encodes CDR1 SGHTA and CDR2 FQGNSA. Trimming took 0 bases from V and 2 from J; bases not matched to a gene: 9. There are 18 residues in the CDR3. The CDR3 DNA reads as TGTGCCAGCAGCTTAGCCGCTAGCGGGCGGGGGCCCTACAATGAGCAGTTCTTC. Amino acids: CASSLAASGRGPYNEQFF. Full variable domain (missing parts from reference TRBV7-2 and TRBJ2-1): GAGVSQSPSNKVTEKGKDVELRCDPISGHTALYWYRQSLGQGLEFLIYFQGNSAPDKSGLPSDRFSAERTGGSVSTLTIQRTQQEDSAVYLCASSLAASGRGPYNEQFFGPGTRLTVL.

V gene TRBV6-5 combines with J gene TRBJ2-7; no clear D. CDR1 and CDR2 (germline): MNHEY, SVGAGI. The CDR3 is 12 residues long. V was shortened by 7 bases and J by 5 bases, with 12 bases between the two germline ends. Here the CDR3 DNA reads TGTGCCAGCAATGGCATATCCCACGAGCAGTACTTC. Its protein product is CASNGISHEQYF.

CDR3 region: CASRSEAGFETEAFF. In nucleotides, the CDR3 is TGCGCCAGCAGATCTGAGGCCGGGTTTGAGACTGAAGCTTTCTTT. The chain joins TRBV5-1 to TRBJ1-1, with unresolved D. The germline V gene encodes CDR1 SGHRS and CDR2 YFSETQ. The CDR3 spans 15 residues. The V and J ends lost 5 bases and 5 bases respectively, with 19 bases between them.

This chain connects TRBV19 to TRBJ2-2, with D unresolved. The CDR3 runs to 14 residues. Germline CDR1 and CDR2: LNHDA and SQIVND (reference sequence). The V and J ends lost 3 bases and 1 base respectively, with 6 bases between them. CDR3 in amino acids: CASSIRLNTGELFF. CDR3 nucleotide sequence: TGTGCCAGTAGTATTCGGTTGAACACCGGGGAGCTGTTTTTT.

This clone was detected only once. The chain carries TRBV7-2 and TRBJ2-5; the D gene is possibly TRBD2 (6 bases). The CDR3 has 16 amino acids. Deletions cut 1 base from V and 2 bases from J, with 14 bases between. Germline V lookup: CDR1 SGHTA, CDR2 FQGNSA. CDR3 nucleotides: TGTGCCAGCAGCTTAGTTGCGGGGAGGCTGCAAGAGACCCAGTACTTC. This sequence encodes CASSLVAGRLQETQYF.